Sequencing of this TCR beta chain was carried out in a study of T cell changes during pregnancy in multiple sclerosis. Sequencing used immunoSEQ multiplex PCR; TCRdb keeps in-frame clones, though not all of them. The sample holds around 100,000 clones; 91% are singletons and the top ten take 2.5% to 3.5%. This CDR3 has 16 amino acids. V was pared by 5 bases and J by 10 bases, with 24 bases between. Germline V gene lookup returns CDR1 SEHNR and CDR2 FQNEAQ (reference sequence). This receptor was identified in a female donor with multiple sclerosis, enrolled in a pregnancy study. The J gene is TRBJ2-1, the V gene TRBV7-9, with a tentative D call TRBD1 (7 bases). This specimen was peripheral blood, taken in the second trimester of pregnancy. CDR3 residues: CASSHPVPSGGWEQFF. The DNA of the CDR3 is TGTGCCAGCAGCCACCCGGTCCCCTCAGGGGGGTGGGAGCAGTTCTTC.